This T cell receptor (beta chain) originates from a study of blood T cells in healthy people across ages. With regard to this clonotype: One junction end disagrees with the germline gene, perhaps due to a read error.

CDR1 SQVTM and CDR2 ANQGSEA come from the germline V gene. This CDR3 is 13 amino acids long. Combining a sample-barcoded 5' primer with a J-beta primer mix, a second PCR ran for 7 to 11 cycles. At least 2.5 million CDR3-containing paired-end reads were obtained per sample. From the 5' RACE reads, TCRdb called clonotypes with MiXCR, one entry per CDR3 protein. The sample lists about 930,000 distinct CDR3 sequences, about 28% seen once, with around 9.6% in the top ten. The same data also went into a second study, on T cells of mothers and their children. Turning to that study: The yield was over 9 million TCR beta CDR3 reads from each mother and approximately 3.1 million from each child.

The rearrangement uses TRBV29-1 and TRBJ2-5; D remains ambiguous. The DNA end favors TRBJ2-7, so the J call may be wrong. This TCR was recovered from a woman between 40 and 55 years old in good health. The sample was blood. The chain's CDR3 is CSGEEERFREQYF. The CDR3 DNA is TGCAGCGGTGAAGAGGAGCGATTTCGCGAGCAGTACTTC.